Listed below are T cell receptor beta chains from one sample, sequenced in a study of shared clonotypes between healthy human individuals. TCRdb's copy holds only in-frame clones and misses some; the assay was immunoSEQ multiplex PCR. Of about 1.9 million clones listed, 93% were seen once; the top ten hold approximately 1.7%. The sequenced sample consisted of naive CD8+ T cells from PBMCs. The receptors stem from a man aged 18 to 29 in good health. Some clones in this sample may be carry-over from other donors' samples. Each CDR3 is given with its conserved first and last residue. The D gene is left open where the match is weak. Only some rows state a clone size, as once, few, many or a class for expanded clones.

clone_size	d_call	v_call	j_call	cdr3_aa	cdr3_nt
NA	TRBD1	TRBV10-2	TRBJ2-2	CASGTGFYTGELFF	TGCGCCAGCGGGACAGGGTTCTACACCGGGGAGCTGTTTTTT
NA	NA	TRBV15	TRBJ2-5	CATSRDGETQYF	TGTGCCACCAGCAGAGATGGGGAGACCCAGTACTTC
NA	NA	TRBV5-6	TRBJ1-2	CASSLRNGHGYTF	TGTGCCAGCAGCTTGAGAAACGGCCATGGCTACACCTTC
NA	NA	TRBV19	TRBJ2-2	CASNILTGATGELFF	TGTGCCAGTAATATATTAACGGGAGCGACCGGGGAGCTGTTTTTT
NA	NA	TRBV28	TRBJ2-7	CASSPRRTLTSEQYF	TGTGCCAGCAGTCCACGTAGGACTCTTACTTCCGAGCAGTACTTC
NA	TRBD2	TRBV7-6	TRBJ2-3	CASSSLAGGTDTQYF	TGTGCCAGCAGCTCCTTAGCGGGGGGCACAGATACGCAGTATTTT
NA	NA	TRBV4-1	TRBJ2-7	CASSQDGLPSYEQYF	TGCGCCAGCAGCCAAGATGGGCTACCCTCCTACGAGCAGTACTTC
NA	NA	TRBV4-1	TRBJ1-2	CASSRPGSRIEGYTF	TGCGCCAGCAGCCGACCTGGGAGTAGGATCGAGGGCTACACCTTC
NA	TRBD1	TRBV9	TRBJ1-4	CASSAGGSKLFF	TGTGCCAGCAGCGCAGGGGGCTCGAAACTGTTTTTT
NA	NA	TRBV27	TRBJ1-5	CATRPAFSNQPQHF	TGTGCCACCCGGCCGGCATTTAGTAATCAGCCCCAGCATTTT
NA	NA	TRBV7-9	TRBJ2-2	CASSLGGLPNTGELFF	TGTGCCAGCAGCTTAGGCGGGCTGCCGAACACCGGGGAGCTGTTTTTT
NA	NA	TRBV19	TRBJ1-2	CASSTGHYGYTF	TGTGCCAGTAGCACGGGACACTATGGCTACACCTTC
NA	TRBD1	TRBV7-6	TRBJ2-5	CASSPGTGGWQETQYF	TGTGCCAGCAGCCCGGGGACAGGGGGCTGGCAAGAGACCCAGTACTTC
NA	NA	TRBV19	TRBJ1-2	CASTLSPWALGGYTF	TGTGCCAGTACCCTCTCCCCCTGGGCCTTGGGAGGCTACACCTTC
NA	NA	TRBV5-5	TRBJ1-1	CASSPPGVMNTEAFF	TGTGCTAGCAGCCCCCCGGGGGTTATGAACACTGAAGCTTTCTTT
once	NA	TRBV11-2	TRBJ2-7	CASSLGAGAKYF	TGTGCCAGCAGCTTAGGGGCGGGGGCCAAGTACTTC
NA	TRBD2	TRBV19	TRBJ2-7	CASSSGRSSYEQYF	TGTGCCAGCTCCAGCGGGAGGAGCTCCTACGAGCAGTACTTC
NA	NA	TRBV2	TRBJ2-7	CASSGIPYEQYF	TGTGCCAGCAGCGGTATCCCCTACGAGCAGTACTTC
NA	NA	TRBV7-8	TRBJ1-1	CASSPPENTEAFF	TGTGCCAGCAGCCCCCCTGAGAACACTGAAGCTTTCTTT
NA	NA	TRBV27	TRBJ1-1	CASSLGRGMNTEAFF	TGTGCCAGCAGTTTGGGCAGGGGCATGAACACTGAAGCTTTCTTT
NA	NA	TRBV7-9	TRBJ1-1	CASSDETVEGTEAFF	TGTGCCAGCAGCGATGAGACAGTCGAGGGCACTGAAGCTTTCTTT
NA	NA	TRBV7-2	TRBJ2-7	CASSSGGGDSYEQYF	TGTGCCAGCAGCTCCGGCGGCGGGGACTCCTACGAGCAGTACTTC
NA	NA	TRBV7-7	TRBJ2-7	CASSRGPSGNYEQYF	TGTGCCAGCAGCCGGGGACCGTCGGGGAATTACGAGCAGTACTTC
once	NA	TRBV7-2	TRBJ2-7	CASSLRDITYEQYF	TGTGCCAGCAGCCTGAGGGACATCACCTACGAGCAGTACTTC
once	NA	TRBV4-2	TRBJ1-3	CASSQARGPSDGNTIYF	TGTGCCAGCAGCCAAGCTCGGGGGCCGTCAGACGGAAACACCATATATTTT
NA	NA	TRBV27	TRBJ1-1	CASSFTPGTEAFF	TGTGCCAGCAGTTTCACTCCCGGCACTGAAGCTTTCTTT
once	TRBD2	TRBV28	TRBJ2-2	CASSFTSGRHTGELFF	TGTGCCAGCAGTTTCACTAGCGGGAGACACACCGGGGAGCTGTTTTTT
NA	TRBD2	TRBV27	TRBJ2-1	CATTAGVLSGPYNEQFF	TGTGCCACCACAGCGGGAGTGTTGAGTGGGCCCTACAATGAGCAGTTCTTC
NA	TRBD2	TRBV30	TRBJ2-1	CAWSPGGPYNEQFF	TGTGCCTGGAGTCCGGGAGGGCCCTACAATGAGCAGTTCTTC
few	NA	TRBV7-9	TRBJ1-5	CASSDGDANQPQHF	TGTGCCAGCAGCGATGGGGACGCCAATCAGCCCCAGCATTTT
NA	TRBD2	TRBV7-2	TRBJ2-7	CASSQGAGSRFEQYF	TGTGCCAGCAGCCAAGGAGCGGGATCCCGCTTCGAGCAGTACTTC
NA	NA	TRBV7-4	TRBJ2-3	CASPQGLARTDTQYF	TGTGCCAGCCCCCAGGGGCTAGCGCGAACAGATACGCAGTATTTT
once	NA	TRBV27	TRBJ2-7	CASRPSYMRRDEQYF	TGTGCCAGCAGACCCTCTTATATGAGGCGGGACGAGCAGTACTTC
NA	TRBD2	TRBV10-3	TRBJ2-3	CAISDRGRASTDTQYF	TGTGCCATCAGTGACCGTGGGAGGGCTAGCACAGATACGCAGTATTTT
NA	NA	TRBV4-1	TRBJ2-3	CASSQETAPSQDTQYF	TGCGCCAGCAGCCAAGAGACAGCGCCTAGTCAAGATACGCAGTATTTT
once	NA	TRBV9	TRBJ2-3	CASSVSGSTDTQYF	TGTGCCAGCAGCGTGTCCGGAAGCACAGATACGCAGTATTTT
NA	NA	TRBV7-9	TRBJ1-2	CASTATGGGGPYGYTF	TGTGCCAGCACCGCCACAGGCGGGGGGGGGCCCTATGGCTACACCTTC
NA	TRBD2	TRBV27	TRBJ2-2	CASSSSGTSGISDTGELFF	TGTGCCAGCAGTTCTTCCGGGACTAGCGGGATAAGCGACACCGGGGAGCTGTTTTTT
NA	NA	TRBV5-1	TRBJ1-1	CASYETANTEAFF	TGCGCCAGCTACGAAACAGCGAACACTGAAGCTTTCTTT
NA	NA	TRBV27	TRBJ2-2	CASSFGLGATGELFF	TGTGCCAGCAGTTTCGGCCTGGGGGCCACCGGGGAGCTGTTTTTT
NA	NA	TRBV9	TRBJ2-7	CASSVGSRAYEQYF	TGTGCCAGCAGCGTAGGAAGCAGAGCCTACGAGCAGTACTTC
NA	NA	TRBV4-3	TRBJ1-1	CASSQVRDSEAFF	TGCGCCAGCAGCCAAGTCAGGGACTCTGAAGCTTTCTTT
NA	TRBD1	TRBV28	TRBJ2-7	CASSSRGQGYEQYF	TGTGCCAGCAGCTCCCGGGGACAGGGCTACGAGCAGTACTTC
NA	NA	TRBV12-5	TRBJ2-5	CASGYSDGETQYF	TGTGCTAGTGGTTATTCGGATGGGGAGACCCAGTACTTC
NA	NA	TRBV4-3	TRBJ2-7	CASSQDYRGYYEQYF	TGCGCCAGCAGCCAAGATTATAGAGGATACTACGAGCAGTACTTC